These T cell receptor beta chains were read from a single sample in a study of blood T cell repertoires in COVID-19. Here immunoSEQ multiplex PCR was the method, and the copy in TCRdb shows in-frame clones only, minus some. Among fewer than 400,000 clones listed, roughly 91% were seen once. The specimen sequenced was PBMCs or T cells enriched from blood (not recorded which). The receptors derive from a woman between 25 and 40 years old who had recovered from COVID-19. The CDR3 runs from the conserved cysteine through the conserved F or W. A D gene is named only where the DNA matches it firmly. Clone size appears in some rows only: once, few, many, or a class for an expanded clone.

d_gene	v_gene	abundance	j_gene	CDR3aa	CDR3nt
TRBD1	TRBV20-1	-	TRBJ2-7	CSASSDRGHLYEQYF	TGCAGTGCTAGTTCCGACAGGGGCCATCTCTACGAGCAGTACTTC
TRBD1	TRBV28	-	TRBJ2-7	CASRGRDRESYEQYF	TGTGCCAGCAGGGGCCGGGACAGGGAATCCTACGAGCAGTACTTC
-	TRBV3-1/TRBV3-2	-	TRBJ1-2	CASSQGRNYGYTF	TGTGCCAGCAGCCAGGGCAGGAACTATGGCTACACCTTC
-	TRBV7-9	-	TRBJ2-3	CASSTPTDTQYF	TGTGCCAGCAGCACTCCCACAGATACGCAGTATTTT
-	TRBV12-3/TRBV12-4	-	TRBJ2-2	CASSFQAGELFF	TGTGCCAGCAGTTTCCAGGCCGGGGAGCTGTTTTTT
TRBD2	TRBV12-3/TRBV12-4	-	TRBJ2-7	CASSQAGVQYF	TGTGCCAGCTCCCAAGCGGGAGTGCAGTACTTC
TRBD1	TRBV12-3/TRBV12-4	-	TRBJ1-2	CASRGQANYGYTF	TGTGCCAGCAGGGGACAGGCGAACTATGGCTACACCTTC
TRBD1	TRBV13	-	TRBJ1-4	CASSSGQGSKLFF	TGTGCCAGCAGCTCGGGACAGGGATCAAAACTGTTTTTT
-	TRBV19	-	TRBJ1-6	CASSRAQVALDSPLHF	TGTGCCAGTAGTAGGGCCCAGGTGGCCCTTGATTCACCCCTCCACTTT
-	TRBV5-4	-	TRBJ1-2	CASSFDRLYGYTF	TGTGCCAGCAGCTTTGACAGGCTCTATGGCTACACCTTC
TRBD2	TRBV5-1	-	TRBJ2-7	CASAPGGTDNYEQYF	TGCGCCAGCGCTCCCGGGGGGACTGACAACTACGAGCAGTACTTC
TRBD2	TRBV5-1	-	TRBJ2-7	CASRAGTSGSYEQYF	TGCGCCAGCAGAGCCGGGACTAGCGGTTCCTACGAGCAGTACTTC
-	TRBV2	-	TRBJ2-2	CASSFSSGELFF	TGTGCCAGCAGTTTTAGCTCCGGGGAGCTGTTTTTT
-	TRBV5-6	-	TRBJ1-1	CASSPTAGGEAFF	TGTGCCAGCAGCCCGACCGCGGGGGGTGAAGCTTTCTTT
-	TRBV5-1	-	TRBJ1-4	CASSLGQNAVEKLFF	TGCGCCAGCAGCTTGGGACAGAATGCAGTCGAAAAACTGTTTTTT
TRBD2	TRBV5-1	-	TRBJ2-7	CASSLGLAGGREQYF	TGCGCCAGCAGCTTGGGTCTAGCGGGGGGGCGCGAGCAGTACTTC
TRBD1	TRBV5-4	-	TRBJ2-7	CASSIRTGARRTSSYEQYF	TGTGCCAGCAGCATACGGACAGGGGCCAGGAGAACCTCCTCCTACGAGCAGTACTTC
-	TRBV7-3	-	TRBJ1-1	CASSRNPGTEAFF	TGTGCCAGCAGCAGAAACCCCGGGACTGAAGCTTTCTTT
TRBD1	TRBV5-6	-	TRBJ1-4	CASSPGGRVEKLFF	TGTGCCAGCAGCCCAGGGGGCCGTGTTGAAAAACTGTTTTTT
-	TRBV5-1	-	TRBJ2-5	CASSLFAGGQETQYF	TGCGCCAGCAGCTTGTTTGCCGGCGGCCAAGAGACCCAGTACTTC
-	TRBV10-3	-	TRBJ1-1	CAISDTVNTEAFF	TGTGCCATCAGTGACACTGTGAACACTGAAGCTTTCTTT
-	TRBV28	-	TRBJ2-7	CASSWVPERATYEQYF	TGTGCCAGCAGTTGGGTCCCGGAGCGGGCAACCTACGAGCAGTACTTC
TRBD1	TRBV19	-	TRBJ1-2	CASSASGTAALYGYTF	TGTGCCAGTAGTGCCTCCGGGACAGCGGCACTCTATGGCTACACCTTC
TRBD1	TRBV12-5	-	TRBJ2-7	CASGLGTKHRGPSYEQYF	TGTGCTAGTGGTTTAGGAACGAAGCACAGGGGGCCTTCCTACGAGCAGTACTTC
-	TRBV2	-	TRBJ1-1	CASSLAGLDTEAFF	TGTGCCAGCAGCCTCGCGGGTTTGGACACTGAAGCTTTCTTT
-	TRBV6-4	-	TRBJ2-7	CASSQELVGSYEQYF	TGTGCCAGCAGTCAGGAACTAGTAGGGTCCTACGAGCAGTACTTC
TRBD1	TRBV5-1	once	TRBJ1-4	CASSLTGGAVTNEKLFF	TGCGCCAGCAGCTTAACAGGGGGCGCGGTAACTAATGAAAAACTGTTTTTT
TRBD1	TRBV19	-	TRBJ1-5	CASSTGQGAAEPQHF	TGTGCCAGTAGTACGGGACAGGGGGCAGCGGAGCCCCAGCATTTT
-	TRBV6-5	once	TRBJ1-1	CASSYSGRMNTEAFF	TGTGCCAGCAGTTACTCGGGCAGAATGAACACTGAAGCTTTCTTT
-	TRBV27	-	TRBJ2-7	CASSFAGMNFEQYF	TGTGCCAGCAGTTTTGCGGGGATGAACTTCGAGCAGTACTTC
TRBD1	TRBV19	-	TRBJ1-2	CASTIPGQRYGYTF	TGTGCCAGTACGATCCCGGGACAGCGCTATGGCTACACCTTC
-	TRBV9	-	TRBJ2-3	CASSEPPYADTQYF	TGTGCCAGCAGCGAGCCTCCTTATGCGGATACGCAGTATTTT
-	TRBV11-3	-	TRBJ2-2	CASSLGLSSVSTGELFF	TGTGCCAGCAGCTTAGGGCTGAGTAGCGTGAGCACCGGGGAGCTGTTTTTT
TRBD1	TRBV4-1	-	TRBJ2-7	CASSQDVSWDSDDYEQYF	TGCGCCAGCAGCCAAGATGTCTCTTGGGACAGTGATGACTACGAGCAGTACTTC
TRBD1	TRBV5-8	-	TRBJ1-5	CASSLGQGPDQPQHF	TGTGCCAGCAGCTTAGGACAGGGGCCTGATCAGCCCCAGCATTTT
-	TRBV19	-	TRBJ1-6	CASSSTGAGTGLSHSPLHF	TGTGCCAGTAGTAGTACCGGAGCGGGTACCGGCTTATCCCATTCACCCCTCCACTTT
-	TRBV9	-	TRBJ1-6	CASSTDNSPLHF	TGTGCCAGCAGCACAGATAATTCACCCCTCCACTTT
-	TRBV9	-	TRBJ1-2	CASSSGHDRSRGGYTF	TGTGCCAGCAGCTCCGGGCACGACAGGTCCCGTGGGGGCTACACCTTC
TRBD2	TRBV5-1	-	TRBJ2-1	CASSFGTSVDEQFF	TGCGCCAGCAGCTTTGGGACTAGCGTCGATGAGCAGTTCTTC
TRBD1	TRBV5-4	-	TRBJ2-5	CASSQFRDRGQETQYF	TGTGCCAGCAGCCAATTCCGGGACAGGGGGCAAGAGACCCAGTACTTC
-	TRBV30	once	TRBJ1-6	CAWSVSVELEDSPLHF	TGTGCCTGGAGTGTAAGTGTGGAGCTTGAGGATTCACCCCTCCACTTT
-	TRBV2	-	TRBJ1-4	CASSEFRGVNEKLFF	TGTGCCAGCAGTGAATTTCGAGGAGTTAATGAAAAACTGTTTTTT
-	TRBV27	-	TRBJ1-2	CASSAGEGRRNYGYTF	TGTGCCAGCAGTGCCGGGGAGGGCCGGCGTAACTATGGCTACACCTTC
TRBD1	TRBV6-5	-	TRBJ1-4	CASSSRQGGEKLFF	TGTGCCAGCAGTTCTCGACAGGGGGGTGAAAAACTGTTTTTT